The 5 T cell receptor beta chains below all came from one sample that was sequenced in a study of Graves' ophthalmopathy and Graves' hyperthyroidism. TCR beta CDR3 amplification used RNA transcripts. A first-round RT-PCR used HTBI primers, followed by a second-round multiplex PCR. TCRdb fed the multiplex PCR reads into MiXCR, producing one record per CDR3 protein. The sample yields some 160,000 distinct CDR3 sequences, under 45% seen once. The sequencing sample was made of peripheral blood. These receptor sequences come from a man younger than 40 with Graves' ophthalmopathy.

This clonotype was detected many times. The rearrangement links TRBV7-8 to TRBJ1-2; 7 bases align to TRBD1. V lost 0 bases and J lost 5; bases outside the gene matches: 6. Germline assignment: CDR1 SGHVS and CDR2 FQNEAQ. The CDR3 has 15 amino acids. DNA of the CDR3: TGTGCCAGCAGCTTAGCGGGACAGTCGAAGTATGGCTACACCTTC. This codes for CASSLAGQSKYGYTF.

This clonotype was counted at least ten times. The chain uses TRBV19 and TRBJ1-1; D is ambiguous. Germline CDR1 LNHDA, CDR2 SQIVND (reference sequence). The CDR3 runs 13 residues. Trimming took off 6 bases at V and 4 bases at J, with 12 bases between the two ends. The CDR3: CASSQNRGTEAFF. DNA for the CDR3: TGTGCCAGTAGCCAGAACCGGGGCACTGAAGCTTTCTTT.

Many counts were recorded for this clonotype. V is TRBV12-3 or TRBV12-4 and J is TRBJ1-5; no clear D gene. CDR3 length: 15 amino acids. The germline V and J ends were trimmed by 4 bases and 2 bases, with 12 bases remaining between them. Written as DNA, the CDR3 is TGTGCCAGCAGTTCGTTCTCTTTGGGCAATCAGCCCCAGCATTTT. Its protein product is CASSSFSLGNQPQHF.

This chain uses TRBV20-1 with TRBJ2-7, with 7 nucleotides matching TRBD2. V shed 0 bases, J shed 0 bases, and the junction held 14 bases outside the gene matches. Germline CDR1 reads DFQATT; CDR2 reads SNEGSKA (reference sequence). The CDR3 contains 18 residues. For the CDR3, the DNA is TGCAGTGCTAGAGATCTAAAAAGGGAGCGGGAAAGCTCCTACGAGCAGTACTTC. It is translated as CSARDLKRERESSYEQYF.

This clonotype was seen many times. This chain uses TRBV29-1 with TRBJ2-7, with 8 bases matching TRBD1. V was pared by 7 bases and J by 2 bases, with 10 bases of the junction left unmatched. CDR1 is SQVTM and CDR2 is ANQGSEA in the germline V gene. This CDR3 comprises 14 residues. DNA for the CDR3: TGCAGCGCAATGACAGGGGACGCAGCCTACGAGCAGTACTTC. This encodes CSAMTGDAAYEQYF.